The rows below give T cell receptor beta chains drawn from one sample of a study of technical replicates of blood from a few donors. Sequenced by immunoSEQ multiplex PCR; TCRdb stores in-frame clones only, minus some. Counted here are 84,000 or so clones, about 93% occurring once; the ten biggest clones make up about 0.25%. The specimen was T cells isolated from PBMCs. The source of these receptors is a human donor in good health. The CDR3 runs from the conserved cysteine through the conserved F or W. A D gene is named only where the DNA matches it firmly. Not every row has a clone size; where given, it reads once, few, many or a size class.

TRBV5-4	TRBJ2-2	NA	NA	TGTGCCAGCAAGACACTGAACACCGGGGAGCTGTTTTTT	CASKTLNTGELFF
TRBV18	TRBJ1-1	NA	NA	TGTGCCAGCTCACCACTCCCGGGACTGGGGAACACTGAAGCTTTCTTT	CASSPLPGLGNTEAFF
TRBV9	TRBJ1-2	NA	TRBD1	TGTGCCAGCAGTGGGACAGGACCGACTTGGGGATATGGCTACACCTTC	CASSGTGPTWGYGYTF
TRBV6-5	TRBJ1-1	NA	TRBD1	TGTGCCAGCAGTTACTTTTCAGGGGGTCGCACTGAAGCTTTCTTT	CASSYFSGGRTEAFF
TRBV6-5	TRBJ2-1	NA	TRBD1	TGTGCCAGCAGTTACGGACAGGGGTACAATGAGCAGTTCTTC	CASSYGQGYNEQFF
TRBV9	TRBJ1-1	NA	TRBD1	TGTGCCAGCAGCGGCCGGGACAGGGTGAACACTGAAGCTTTCTTT	CASSGRDRVNTEAFF
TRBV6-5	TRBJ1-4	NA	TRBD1	TGTGCCAGCAGTTACCGGGACAGGGTAACAAAACTGTTTTTT	CASSYRDRVTKLFF
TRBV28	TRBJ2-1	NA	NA	TGTGCCAGCAGTTTCCAGGTGGCTCACAATGAGCAGTTCTTC	CASSFQVAHNEQFF
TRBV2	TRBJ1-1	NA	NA	TGTGCCAGCAGTGGGACAGCCGTGAACACTGAAGCTTTCTTT	CASSGTAVNTEAFF
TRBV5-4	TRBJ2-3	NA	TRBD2	TGTGCCAGCAGCCCGGGACTAAGCACAGATACGCAGTATTTT	CASSPGLSTDTQYF
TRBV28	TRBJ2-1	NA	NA	TGTGCCAGCATCATGACCGTGGGGAGCTCCTACAATGAGCAGTTCTTC	CASIMTVGSSYNEQFF
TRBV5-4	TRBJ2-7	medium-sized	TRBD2	TGTGCCAGCAGCTTGGGAAGCGGGGGGGCCTACGAGCAGTACTTC	CASSLGSGGAYEQYF
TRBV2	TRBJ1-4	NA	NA	TGTGCCAGCAGTGAAACGGGGTGGGAAAAACTGTTTTTT	CASSETGWEKLFF
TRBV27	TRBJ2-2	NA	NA	TGTGCCAGCAGCCGCAGGCTACAAAACACCGGGGAGCTGTTTTTT	CASSRRLQNTGELFF
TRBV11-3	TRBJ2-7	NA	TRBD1	TGTGCCAGCAGCTTAGTTAGGGGGCTCCACGAGCAGTACTTC	CASSLVRGLHEQYF
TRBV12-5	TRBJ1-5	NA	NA	TGTGCTAGTGGTTTGGTACTAGGGGGTAACAATCAGCCCCAGCATTTT	CASGLVLGGNNQPQHF
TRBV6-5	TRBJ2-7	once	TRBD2	TGTGCCAGCAGTTCCGGGACTAGTCCCAGAGAGCAGTACTTC	CASSSGTSPREQYF
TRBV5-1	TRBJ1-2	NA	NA	TGCGCCAGCAGCCAAATCAATCCTAACTATGGCTACACCTTC	CASSQINPNYGYTF
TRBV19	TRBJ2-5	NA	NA	TGTGCCAGTAGTATTTACGCCCAGCAGGGGAAGGAAGAGACCCAGTACTTC	CASSIYAQQGKEETQYF